Below are 22 T cell receptor beta chains sequenced from a single sample in a study of blood T cells in healthy people across ages. A second PCR, run for 7 to 11 cycles, used a sample-barcoded 5' primer plus a J-beta primer mix. TCRdb re-analysed the 5' RACE reads in MiXCR, keeping a single row per CDR3 protein. Of about 1 million distinct CDR3 sequences in the sample, under 55% were seen once. The sequencing input was blood. The receptors originated from a woman in her sixties or seventies in good health.

About this clonotype itself: Relative to the germline gene, one junction end is altered; a read error may explain this. The chain employs TRBV7-9 and TRBJ2-5, with a weak D call TRBD1 (6 bases). The CDR3 has 14 residues. CDR1 is SEHNR and CDR2 is FQNEAQ in the germline V gene (reference sequence). The CDR3 region is CASSVAGEKETQYF. The DNA for the CDR3 is TGTGCCAGCAGCGTAGCAGGGGAGAAAGAGACCCAGTACTTC.

The rearrangement links TRBV5-1 to TRBJ1-1; D unclear. Germline CDR1 SGHRS, CDR2 YFSETQ. Trimming stripped 2 bases from V and 2 bases from J, with 10 bases between. The CDR3 is 14 residues long. The CDR3 DNA sequence: TGCGCCAGCAGCTTCCCAGGTCGAAACACTGAAGCTTTCTTT. This codes for CASSFPGRNTEAFF.

Ten or more counts support this clonotype. The J gene is TRBJ2-1, the V gene TRBV25-1, with D perhaps being TRBD1 or TRBD2 (6 bases each). The CDR3 is 11 residues long. V lost 9 bases and J lost 9, with 12 bases in between. The germline V gene encodes CDR1 MGHDK and CDR2 SYGVNS. CDR3 nucleotides: TGTGCCAGTAGACAGGAGGGTGAGCAGTTCTTC. It encodes CASRQEGEQFF. Supplemented by reference TRBV25-1 and TRBJ2-1, the full variable domain reads EADIYQTPRYLVIGTGKKITLECSQTMGHDKMYWYQQDPGMELHLIHYSYGVNSTEKGDLSSESTVSRIRTEHFPLTLESARPSHTSQYLCASRQEGEQFFGPGTRLTVL.

The chain joins TRBV9 to TRBJ2-5, with 7 nucleotides matching TRBD2. V dropped 4 bases and J dropped 5; count of bases not matched to a gene: 17. CDR1 is SGDLS and CDR2 is YYNGEE in the germline V gene. The CDR3 loop spans 17 amino acids. Here the CDR3 reads CASSPRGSGNVGETQYF. As DNA, the CDR3 is TGTGCCAGCAGCCCTCGGGGCAGCGGGAACGTCGGTGAGACCCAGTACTTC.

This chain connects TRBV7-9 to TRBJ1-4; D is possibly TRBD1 (6 bases). The V gene lost 1 base and the J gene lost 8 bases, with 17 bases spanning the gap. Germline lookup yields CDR1 SEHNR and CDR2 FQNEAQ (reference sequence). The length of the CDR3 is 16 residues. Here the CDR3 DNA reads TGTGCCAGCAGCTTAGACGACAGGTCCGATGGGGAAAAACTGTTTTTT. It encodes CASSLDDRSDGEKLFF.

This clonotype was seen many times. The chain recombines TRBV29-1 with TRBJ2-1; no clear D. With 5 bases removed from V and 4 bases from J, the gap between germline ends came to 9 bases. The CDR3 spans 12 residues. Germline lookup yields CDR1 SQVTM and CDR2 ANQGSEA. Here the CDR3 reads CSVSQSYNEQFF. As DNA, the CDR3 is TGCAGCGTTTCTCAGTCGTACAATGAGCAGTTCTTC.

The chain has TRBV7-2 and TRBJ1-5; D ambiguous. V lost 0 bases, J lost 0 bases, and 6 bases lay in between. CDR3 length equals 15 residues. Germline-derived CDR1 and CDR2 are SGHTA and FQGNSA. The CDR3 region has the DNA TGTGCCAGCAGCTTAGCTGCCAATAGCAATCAGCCCCAGCATTTT. This translates into CASSLAANSNQPQHF.

This clonotype was observed a handful of times. The gene calls are TRBV6-5 and TRBJ1-1; D is unresolved. The V end lost 0 bases, the J end lost 1 base, and 12 bases lay between the germline ends. This CDR3 is built from 16 residues. Germline V gene lookup returns CDR1 MNHEY and CDR2 SVGAGI. The CDR3 sequence: CASSYSSVGRNTEAFF. DNA for the CDR3: TGTGCCAGCAGTTACTCGAGCGTAGGTCGGAACACTGAAGCTTTCTTT.

The chain employs TRBV7-9 and TRBJ2-3; no clear D. Trimming took off 5 bases at V and 6 bases at J, with 9 bases between the two ends. The CDR3 length is 12 residues. The germline CDR1 and CDR2 sequences are SEHNR and FQNEAQ (reference sequence). CDR3 residues: CASSQFEDTQYF. CDR3 in DNA: TGTGCCAGCAGCCAATTTGAGGATACGCAGTATTTT.

The V call is TRBV7-9, the J call TRBJ1-2, with TRBD1 matching 9 bases. This CDR3 spans 16 amino acids. Germline V gene sequence: CDR1 SEHNR, CDR2 FQNEAQ (reference sequence). The V segment lost 2 bases and the J segment 2 bases; nucleotides outside the gene matches: 6. Written as DNA, the CDR3 is TGTGCCAGCAGCTTAAGCCGGGACAGGGCCAACTATGGCTACACCTTC. Translating gives CASSLSRDRANYGYTF.

V gene TRBV11-2 combines with J gene TRBJ2-1; 7 bases are a match to TRBD2. Germline lookup yields CDR1 SGHAT and CDR2 FQNNGV. This CDR3 is 16 amino acids long. Trimming cost V 1 base and J 2 bases; bases outside gene matches: 5. The CDR3 reads CASSLGRLATYNEQFF. CDR3 DNA: TGTGCCAGCAGCTTAGGTAGACTAGCAACCTACAATGAGCAGTTCTTC.

The chain couples TRBV5-1 to TRBJ2-2; D might be TRBD2 (6 bases). V dropped 2 bases and J dropped 5 bases, with 16 bases sitting between them. The V gene's germline CDR1 is SGHRS and CDR2 YFSETQ. The CDR3 has 16 amino acids. This chain's CDR3 is CASSLTIGGRTGELFF. The CDR3 nucleotides read TGCGCCAGCAGCTTAACGATCGGGGGTCGAACCGGGGAGCTGTTTTTT.

In this sample, this clonotype turned up many times. The chain links TRBV20-1 to TRBJ2-3; a possible D gene is TRBD1 (6 bases). V lost 4 bases, J lost 1 base, and 12 bases lay in between. The CDR3 loop spans 14 amino acids. The germline gives CDR1 DFQATT, CDR2 SNEGSKA (reference sequence). The CDR3 DNA sequence: TGCAGTGCTATGAGGGACACTCGCACAGATACGCAGTATTTT. This sequence encodes CSAMRDTRTDTQYF.

This chain uses TRBV5-1 with TRBJ1-2; 9 positions match TRBD1. The CDR3 is 17 residues long. With V trimmed by 4 bases and J by 3 bases, 13 bases remained unmatched. Germline CDR1 SGHRS, CDR2 YFSETQ. CDR3 nucleotide sequence: TGCGCCAGCAGCGGGGGGACAGGGCGGTCTTCCGACTATGGCTACACCTTC. It is translated as CASSGGTGRSSDYGYTF.

The rearrangement uses TRBV4-1 and TRBJ1-2, with D unresolved. Per germline, CDR1 MGHRA and CDR2 YSYEKL. Trimming took 0 bases from V and 5 from J, leaving 13 bases between them. The CDR3 consists of 15 residues. CDR3 DNA: TGCGCCAGCAGCCAAGAACAAGCAACCGGATATGGCTACACCTTC. Amino acids: CASSQEQATGYGYTF.

Only a few counts were recorded for this clonotype. The chain uses TRBV27 and TRBJ2-3; TRBD2 matches at 8 bases. The CDR3 totals 16 residues. Germline CDR1 reads MNHEY; CDR2 reads SMNVEV (reference sequence). V trimming: 10 bases; J trimming: 5 bases; junction bases outside the gene matches: 17. The CDR3 protein is CAIKDSGKGRRDTQYF. The CDR3 DNA reads as TGTGCCATCAAAGATAGCGGGAAGGGGAGACGAGATACGCAGTATTTT.

This rearrangement joins TRBV5-1 to TRBJ2-1; TRBD2 matches 7 bases. This CDR3 is 17 amino acids long. V lost 1 base and J lost 6; bases outside the gene matches: 13. Germline V gene sequence: CDR1 SGHRS, CDR2 YFSETQ. The CDR3 region is CASSLTRAAGVRNEQFF. In DNA, the CDR3 is TGCGCCAGCAGCTTGACCAGGGCGGCGGGAGTGCGCAATGAGCAGTTCTTC. The full variable domain, rest sourced from reference TRBV5-1 and TRBJ2-1, is KAGVTQTPRYLIKTRGQQVTLSCSPISGHRSVSWYQQTPGQGLQFLFEYFSETQRNKGNFPGRFSGRQFSNSRSEMNVSTLELGDSALYLCASSLTRAAGVRNEQFFGPGTRLTVL.

The chain links TRBV29-1 to TRBJ2-5; D remains unclear. Matching the DNA end better, TRBJ2-7 makes the J call doubtful. The CDR3 sequence is 14 residues long. CDR1 SQVTM and CDR2 ANQGSEA come from the germline V gene. CDR3 nucleotides: TGCAGCGTCGCCGACAAGAGAAGATCCTACGAGCAGTACTTC. Its translation: CSVADKRRSYEQYF.

This clonotype appeared a few times. The CDR3 DNA follows: TGTGCCAGCAGCTTAGGGCCGCGGAACGAGCAGTACTTC. Translation: CASSLGPRNEQYF. The chain carries TRBV7-8 and TRBJ2-7; D is undetermined. Germline CDR1 SGHVS, CDR2 FQNEAQ. CDR3 length equals 13 residues. The V gene lost 1 base and the J gene lost 5 bases, with 9 bases spanning the gap.

The V call is TRBV7-2, the J call TRBJ2-1, with 8 bases fitting TRBD1. V lost 5 bases and J lost 11; bases outside the gene matches: 14. Germline CDR1 reads SGHTA; CDR2 reads FQGNSA. This CDR3 is 15 amino acids long. The CDR3 coding sequence is TGTGCCAGCAGCCTACGGGACAGGTTAGCGGAGAAGCAGTTCTTC. This gives the protein CASSLRDRLAEKQFF.

The chain has TRBV7-8 and TRBJ1-4, with TRBD1 as a possible D gene (6 bases). The CDR3 length is 15 residues. CDR1 and CDR2 from the germline V gene are SGHVS and FQNEAQ. V lost 5 bases, J lost 8 bases, and 18 bases lay in between. This CDR3 reads CASSQQGERNEKLFF. Here the CDR3 DNA reads TGTGCCAGCAGCCAACAGGGTGAACGCAACGAAAAACTGTTTTTT.

This clonotype came up once. This chain links TRBV29-1 with TRBJ2-5; 7 bases map to TRBD1. Trimming cost V 4 bases and J 2 bases; bases outside gene matches: 7. The CDR3 runs to 14 residues. Germline CDR1 and CDR2: SQVTM and ANQGSEA. The CDR3 region is CSVAVQGRQETQYF. DNA of the CDR3: TGCAGCGTTGCCGTACAGGGGCGGCAAGAGACCCAGTACTTC.